Sequencing of this T cell receptor (beta chain) was carried out in a study of blood T cell repertoires in COVID-19. The repertoire was sequenced with immunoSEQ multiplex PCR; TCRdb's copy has only in-frame clones and lacks some. This table has about 74,000 clones, 84% appearing once. Sequencing used peripheral blood. The receptor was derived from a human donor in a cohort sampled during active COVID-19.

CDR3 DNA sequence: TGTGCCAGCAGACCCGCGGGGGGCTATAATGAAAAACTGTTTTTT. It yields the protein CASRPAGGYNEKLFF. The chain has TRBV6-5 and TRBJ1-4, with a weak D call TRBD1 (6 bases). V was pared by 6 bases and J by 4 bases, with 15 bases between. Germline CDR1 MNHEY, CDR2 SVGAGI. The CDR3 runs to 15 residues.